This T cell receptor (beta chain) appears in the sequencing data of a study of cytomegalovirus exposure and HLA in healthy donors. Whole-study results and caveats: A later analysis found first-cohort TCR clusters tended to co-occur in the approximately 110 validation repertoires. High specificity and sensitivity for cytomegalovirus status were reported for the classifier.

Turning to this clone: Its antigen remains unknown.

Profiling relied on immunoSEQ multiplex PCR, and the TCRdb table lists in-frame clones only, not all of them. This sample has 150,000 to 170,000 clones, with about 82% found just once. V lost 7 bases and J 4 bases, leaving 11 bases between the germline ends. This CDR3 is 13 amino acids long. The V gene's germline CDR1 is MNHNS and CDR2 SASEGT. The rearrangement links TRBV6-1 to TRBJ1-5; D is uncertain. This TCR derives from a human donor in good health. The sample consisted of PBMCs. The CDR3 here is CASTEIVNQPQHF. CDR3 bases: TGTGCCAGCACCGAGATTGTGAATCAGCCCCAGCATTTT.